Following are 5 T cell receptor beta chains from one sample sequenced in a study of Ad26.COV2.S vaccination and SARS-CoV-2 variants. Treatment in this sample: approximately 18 received Ad26.COV2.S at low or high dose, single or two shots; several received placebo; per-sample allocation not given. Samples came from day 63 after the first vaccine or placebo injection. Libraries were prepared by immunoSEQ multiplex PCR; TCRdb keeps only in-frame clonotypes and omits some of them. The profile covers approximately 400,000 clones, with around four fifths appearing a single time and approximately 7% taken by the ten largest. The starting material was peripheral blood, obtained in a trial of Ad26.COV2.S vaccine versus placebo. The receptor source for this set is a person aged 18-60 years who received the Ad26.COV2.S COVID-19 vaccine or a placebo.

The gene calls are TRBV3-1 (or the pseudogene TRBV3-2) and TRBJ2-7; TRBD1 matches 9 bases. The V segment lost 3 bases and the J segment 3 bases; nucleotides outside the gene matches: 6. CDR1 is LGHDT, CDR2 YNNKEL, per germline (reference sequence). This CDR3 region has 15 residues. This chain's CDR3 is CASSHPGQGIYEQYF. CDR3 nucleotides: TGTGCCAGCAGCCATCCGGGACAGGGTATCTACGAGCAGTACTTC.

The chain has TRBV6-5 and TRBJ1-4, with D uncertain. CDR1 is MNHEY, CDR2 SVGAGI, per germline. Between the trimmed V and J ends, which lost 4 bases and 8 bases, there was a span of 11 bases. This CDR3 contains 13 residues. Here the CDR3 reads CASSSNFQEKLFF. In nucleotides, the CDR3 is TGTGCCAGCAGTTCCAACTTCCAAGAAAAACTGTTTTTT.

The chain employs TRBV27 and TRBJ1-6; D gene ambiguous. V lost 7 bases, J lost 9 bases, and 13 bases lay in between. Germline-derived CDR1 and CDR2 are MNHEY and SMNVEV (reference sequence). This CDR3 is built from 13 residues. Here the CDR3 DNA reads TGTGCCAGCACTGGTCCGGGTACTTCACCCCTCCACTTT. Residues: CASTGPGTSPLHF.

This rearrangement joins TRBV24-1 to TRBJ2-1; 8 bases map to TRBD1. Germline values: CDR1 KGHDR, CDR2 SFDVKD. The CDR3 is 16 amino acids. Trimming cost V 9 bases and J 4 bases; bases outside gene matches: 13. DNA of the CDR3: TGTGCCACCTCATCGGCGAGACAGGGGAAATACAATGAGCAGTTCTTC. It specifies CATSSARQGKYNEQFF.

The V call is TRBV19, the J call TRBJ1-3; TRBD1 matches at 7 bases. In germline, CDR1 is LNHDA, CDR2 SQIVND (reference sequence). This CDR3 contains 14 residues. V shed 6 bases and J 4 bases; nucleotides not matched to a gene: 6. The CDR3 nucleotides read TGTGCCAGTAGCCCAGGGACAGCCGGAAACACCATATATTTT. This codes for CASSPGTAGNTIYF.